A single sample gave rise to the 25 T cell receptor beta chains below, sequenced in a study of blood T cell repertoires in COVID-19. Profiling relied on immunoSEQ multiplex PCR, and the TCRdb table lists in-frame clones only, not all of them. Found here are 250,000 to 350,000 clones, about 90% of them singletons; the top ten hold over 4%. Sequencing input: PBMCs or T cells enriched from blood (not recorded which). The receptors here all came from a young woman who had recovered from COVID-19.

This clone was seen only a few times. This chain joins TRBV4-1 and TRBJ2-7, with 8 positions matching TRBD2. J was trimmed by 0 bases and V by 4 bases; bases with no gene match: 5. The V gene's germline CDR1 is MGHRA and CDR2 YSYEKL. The CDR3 contains 15 residues. The CDR3 nucleotides are TGCGCCAGCAGCCCTTGGCGGGGGGACTCCTACGAGCAGTACTTC. It yields the protein CASSPWRGDSYEQYF.

This chain joins TRBV3-1 (or the pseudogene TRBV3-2) and TRBJ2-5; 7 bases align to TRBD1. V trimming: 4 bases; J trimming: 3 bases; junction bases outside the gene matches: 5. CDR1 is LGHDT, CDR2 YNNKEL, per germline (reference sequence). The CDR3 is 14 amino acids. The CDR3 loop reads CASSPPGTEETQYF. CDR3 sequence (DNA): TGTGCCAGCAGCCCTCCCGGGACAGAAGAGACCCAGTACTTC.

This rearrangement joins TRBV5-1 to TRBJ1-1, with a weak D call TRBD1 (5 bases). Germline V CDR1 and CDR2: SGHRS, YFSETQ. The CDR3 totals 14 residues. V was shortened by 6 bases and J by 1 base, with 13 bases between the two germline ends. The CDR3 DNA is TGCGCCAGCACCCCAGGGCTGACGAACACTGAAGCTTTCTTT. Translated: CASTPGLTNTEAFF. The whole variable domain, remainder taken from reference TRBV5-1 and TRBJ1-1, is KAGVTQTPRYLIKTRGQQVTLSCSPISGHRSVSWYQQTPGQGLQFLFEYFSETQRNKGNFPGRFSGRQFSNSRSEMNVSTLELGDSALYLCASTPGLTNTEAFFGQGTRLTVV.

This chain joins TRBV7-9 and TRBJ1-5; a weak D match, TRBD1 (5 bases). Trimming left V 4 bases short and J 6 bases short, with 13 bases between. The CDR3 has 14 amino acids. Germline V gene data show CDR1 as SEHNR and CDR2 as FQNEAQ (reference sequence). The CDR3 nucleotides read TGTGCCAGCAGCTCCTACTCGACAGCTCAGCCCCAGCATTTT. It translates to CASSSYSTAQPQHF.

This chain joins TRBV7-9 and TRBJ2-7; D is unresolved. V shed 4 bases and J shed 4 bases, with 14 bases lying between them. CDR3 size: 14 residues. The germline gives CDR1 SEHNR, CDR2 FQNEAQ (reference sequence). The CDR3 is CASSSPVWSYEQYF. The DNA for the CDR3 is TGTGCCAGCAGCTCCCCGGTGTGGAGTTACGAGCAGTACTTC.

This chain links TRBV19 with TRBJ2-2; a possible D gene is TRBD1 (6 bases). Germline V CDR1 and CDR2: LNHDA, SQIVND (reference sequence). Trimming cost V 5 bases and J 5 bases, with 21 bases left between them. The CDR3 has 17 amino acids. The CDR3 coding sequence is TGTGCCAGTAGTCCGCTCCCGGGACACGGCCCGACCGGGGAGCTGTTTTTT. Amino acid sequence: CASSPLPGHGPTGELFF.

This sequence joins TRBV6-5 and TRBJ1-6, with 8 bases that match TRBD1. CDR3 length: 15 residues. V was clipped by 4 bases and J by 11 bases; unmatched bases: 10. Looked up from germline, CDR1 is MNHEY and CDR2 is SVGAGI. The CDR3 DNA follows: TGTGCCAGCAGTTTGAGTGGAACAGGGGGTACACCCCTCCACTTT. Amino acid sequence: CASSLSGTGGTPLHF.

V gene TRBV27 combines with J gene TRBJ2-1, with D unclear. The CDR3 is made up of 14 amino acids. The V and J ends lost 2 bases and 10 bases respectively, with 15 bases between them. Germline values: CDR1 MNHEY, CDR2 SMNVEV (reference sequence). CDR3 nucleotide sequence: TGTGCCAGCAGTTTAGTGCCCGGCCTCGGGGAGCAGTTCTTC. It specifies CASSLVPGLGEQFF.

This chain links TRBV20-1 with TRBJ1-5, with 11 bases identical to TRBD1. Germline V gene sequence: CDR1 DFQATT, CDR2 SNEGSKA (reference sequence). V lost 3 bases, J lost 7 bases, and 5 bases stayed unmatched. The CDR3 contains 14 residues. DNA of the CDR3: TGCAGTGCTAGTTCCGGGACAGGGGGGCAGCCCCAGCATTTT. Its translation is CSASSGTGGQPQHF.

The chain combines TRBV7-8 with TRBJ2-7, with D perhaps matching TRBD1 (6 bases). V lost 1 base and J lost 4, with 11 bases in between. The CDR3 is made up of 14 amino acids. Germline V lookup: CDR1 SGHVS, CDR2 FQNEAQ. The CDR3 DNA reads TGTGCCAGCAGCTTAGACAGGGTGAGGTACGAGCAGTACTTC. Protein product: CASSLDRVRYEQYF.

This chain connects TRBV7-8 to TRBJ1-6; 9 positions match TRBD1. Germline CDR1 and CDR2: SGHVS and FQNEAQ. This CDR3 region has 15 residues. Trimming at V came to 4 bases and at J to 5 bases, leaving 3 bases not matched to a gene. This CDR3 reads CASSWDRANNSPLHF. CDR3 DNA sequence: TGTGCCAGCAGCTGGGACAGGGCTAATAATTCACCCCTCCACTTT.

This chain joins TRBV12-5 and TRBJ2-2; 8 positions match TRBD1. V dropped 4 bases and J dropped 5; count of bases not matched to a gene: 6. The CDR3 consists of 15 residues. Germline CDR1 reads LGHNT; CDR2 reads FRNRAP. The CDR3, as DNA: TGTGCTAGTGGTTCCGGACAGGGTGGGACCGGGGAGCTGTTTTTT. This encodes CASGSGQGGTGELFF.

A single count supports this clone. The V call is TRBV7-8, the J call TRBJ1-6; D gene uncertain. The CDR3 is made up of 11 amino acids. Deletions cut 6 bases from V and 7 bases from J, with 4 bases between. Germline lookup yields CDR1 SGHVS and CDR2 FQNEAQ. The CDR3 sequence: CASSLNSPLHF. Here the CDR3 DNA reads TGTGCCAGCAGTCTCAATTCACCCCTCCACTTT.

The chain has TRBV7-9 and TRBJ2-2; 10 nucleotides match TRBD1. The CDR3 is 15 amino acids. J was trimmed by 0 bases and V by 7 bases; bases with no gene match: 2. Per germline, CDR1 SEHNR and CDR2 FQNEAQ (reference sequence). DNA for the CDR3: TGTGCCAGCACAGACAGGGGGCCGAACACCGGGGAGCTGTTTTTT. It encodes CASTDRGPNTGELFF.

V usage is TRBV4-1 and J usage is TRBJ1-2; tentative D call: TRBD1 (5 bases). This CDR3 has 14 amino acids. V dropped 6 bases and J dropped 6 bases, with 17 bases sitting between them. Germline V CDR1 and CDR2: MGHRA, YSYEKL. CDR3 bases: TGCGCCAGCAGTCCGACGTGGGGGAGGGATGGCTACACCTTC. This translates into CASSPTWGRDGYTF.

The chain joins TRBV29-1 to TRBJ2-2; the match to TRBD1 covers 7 bases. CDR3 length: 15 residues. V lost 7 bases to trimming and J lost 0 bases; unmatched junction nucleotides: 8. CDR1 is SQVTM, CDR2 ANQGSEA, per germline. For the CDR3, the DNA is TGCAGCGCTAGAGGGGGACAGTCGAACACCGGGGAGCTGTTTTTT. This encodes CSARGGQSNTGELFF.

The chain links TRBV6-5 to TRBJ2-7; 8 nucleotides agree with TRBD1. CDR3 length: 15 amino acids. Per germline, CDR1 MNHEY and CDR2 SVGAGI. The V gene end was trimmed by 1 base and the J gene end by 3 bases; junction bases not matched to a gene: 5. CDR3 sequence: CASSYLDRVGYEQYF. The DNA for the CDR3 is TGTGCCAGCAGTTACTTGGACAGGGTTGGCTACGAGCAGTACTTC.

V is TRBV13 and J is TRBJ2-3, with a possible D match to TRBD1 (5 bases). The CDR3 is made up of 15 amino acids. CDR1 and CDR2 (germline): PRHDT, FYEKMQ (reference sequence). V lost 4 bases, J lost 2 bases, and 13 bases lay in between. The CDR3 region is CASSSLGDLTDTQYF. The DNA of the CDR3 is TGTGCCAGCAGCTCTTTAGGGGATCTCACAGATACGCAGTATTTT.

The chain couples TRBV6-5 to TRBJ2-1, with D possibly being TRBD1 (6 bases). V gave up 7 bases and J gave up 9 bases, with 13 bases separating them. CDR3 length equals 12 residues. The germline V gene has CDR1 MNHEY and CDR2 SVGAGI. As DNA, the CDR3 is TGTGCCAGCACCTATCCCAGGGGTGAGCAGTTCTTC. It yields the protein CASTYPRGEQFF.

A few counts support this clone. The chain combines TRBV7-2 with TRBJ2-3; 11 positions agree with TRBD1. Germline CDR1 and CDR2: SGHTA and FQGNSA. Trimming cost V 5 bases and J 4 bases; bases outside gene matches: 2. This CDR3 has 14 amino acids. DNA of the CDR3: TGTGCCAGCAGCAAGGGACAGGGGGCAGATACGCAGTATTTT. Amino acid sequence: CASSKGQGADTQYF.

This rearrangement joins TRBV4-1 to TRBJ1-1; D may be TRBD1 (5 bases). Deletions cut 0 bases from V and 4 bases from J, with 9 bases between. The CDR3 is 14 amino acids. Germline CDR1 reads MGHRA; CDR2 reads YSYEKL. The CDR3 region is CASSQEYGGTEAFF. The CDR3, as DNA: TGCGCCAGCAGCCAAGAGTACGGGGGCACTGAAGCTTTCTTT.

J is TRBJ2-1 and V is TRBV4-1, with 9 nucleotides matching TRBD1. The CDR3 runs 15 residues. Germline CDR1 and CDR2: MGHRA and YSYEKL. V lost 4 bases, J lost 1 base, and 2 bases stayed unmatched. CDR3: CASSPGTGSYNEQFF. The DNA for the CDR3 is TGCGCCAGCAGCCCGGGGACAGGGTCCTACAATGAGCAGTTCTTC.

This chain uses TRBV27 with TRBJ2-1; the match to TRBD2 covers 12 bases. This CDR3 spans 16 amino acids. Germline V lookup: CDR1 MNHEY, CDR2 SMNVEV (reference sequence). V lost 2 bases to trimming and J lost 4 bases; unmatched junction nucleotides: 3. The CDR3 bases are TGTGCCAGCAGTTTAACTAGCGGGGGGACATACAATGAGCAGTTCTTC. Its translation: CASSLTSGGTYNEQFF.

The CDR3 DNA follows: TGCGCCAGCAGCTTGGGGGCCTCTTTTGACGAGCAGTACTTC. As protein: CASSLGASFDEQYF. V and J are TRBV5-1 and TRBJ2-7, with D unclear. The CDR3 contains 14 residues. Trimming removed 0 bases from V and 5 bases from J, with 12 bases in between. The germline gives CDR1 SGHRS, CDR2 YFSETQ.

The rearrangement uses TRBV20-1 and TRBJ2-1; possibly TRBD2 for D (6 bases). Trimming removed 6 bases at V and 15 bases at J, with 18 bases between. Germline V gene sequence: CDR1 DFQATT, CDR2 SNEGSKA (reference sequence). This CDR3 is built from 11 residues. The CDR3: CSASAGTPRFF. The CDR3 DNA reads TGCAGTGCGTCAGCCGGGACTCCACGGTTCTTC.